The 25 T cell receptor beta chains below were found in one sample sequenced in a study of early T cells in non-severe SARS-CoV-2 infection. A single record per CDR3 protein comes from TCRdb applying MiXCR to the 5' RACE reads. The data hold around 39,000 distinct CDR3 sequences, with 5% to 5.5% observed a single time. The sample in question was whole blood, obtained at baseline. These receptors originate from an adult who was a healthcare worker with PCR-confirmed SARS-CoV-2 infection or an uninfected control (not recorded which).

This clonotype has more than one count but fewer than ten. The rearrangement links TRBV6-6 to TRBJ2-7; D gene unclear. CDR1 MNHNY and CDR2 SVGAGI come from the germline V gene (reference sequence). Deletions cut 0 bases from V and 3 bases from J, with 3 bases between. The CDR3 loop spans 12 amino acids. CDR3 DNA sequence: TGTGCCAGCAGTTACTCGAGCTACGAGCAGTACGTC. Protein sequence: CASSYSSYEQYV.

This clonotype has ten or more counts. The CDR3 spells CSARELRLAGKETQYF. CDR3 DNA: TGCAGTGCTAGAGAGCTGCGGCTAGCGGGAAAAGAGACCCAGTACTTC. The J gene is TRBJ2-5, the V gene TRBV20-1, with 9 bases aligning to TRBD2. Germline V gives CDR1 DFQATT, CDR2 SNEGSKA (reference sequence). The CDR3 totals 16 residues. V dropped 0 bases and J dropped 3; count of bases not matched to a gene: 8.

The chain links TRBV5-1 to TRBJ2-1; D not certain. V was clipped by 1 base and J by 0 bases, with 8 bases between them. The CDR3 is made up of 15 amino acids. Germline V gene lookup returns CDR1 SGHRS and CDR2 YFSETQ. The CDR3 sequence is CASSLTASSYNEQFF. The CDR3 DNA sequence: TGCGCCAGCAGCTTGACTGCGAGCTCCTACAATGAGCAGTTCTTC.

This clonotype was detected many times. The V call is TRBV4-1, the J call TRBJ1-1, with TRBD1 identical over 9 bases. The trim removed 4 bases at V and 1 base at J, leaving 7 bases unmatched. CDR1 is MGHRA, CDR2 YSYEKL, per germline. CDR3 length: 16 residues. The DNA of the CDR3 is TGCGCCAGCAGCCCATACAGGGGGCGCGGGAACACTGAAGCTTTCTTT. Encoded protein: CASSPYRGRGNTEAFF.

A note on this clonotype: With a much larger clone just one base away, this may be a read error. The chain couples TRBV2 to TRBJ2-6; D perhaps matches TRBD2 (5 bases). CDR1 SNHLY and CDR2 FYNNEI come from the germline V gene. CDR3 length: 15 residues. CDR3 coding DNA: TGTGCCAGCGGTGAGAGGGACTCTGGGGCCAACGTCCTGACTTTC. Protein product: CASGERDSGANVLTF. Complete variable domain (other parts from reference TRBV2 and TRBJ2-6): EPEVTQTPSHQVTQMGQEVILRCVPISNHLYFYWYRQILGQKVEFLVSFYNNEISEKSEIFDDQFSVERPDGSNFTLKIRSTKLEDSAMYFCASGERDSGANVLTFGAGSRLTVL.

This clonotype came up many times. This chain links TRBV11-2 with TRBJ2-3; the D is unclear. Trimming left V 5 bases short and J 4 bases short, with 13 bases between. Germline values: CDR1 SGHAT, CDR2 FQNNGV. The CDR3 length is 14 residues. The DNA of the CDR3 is TGTGCCAGCAGCGTGGGTCCGGTCGCAGATACGCAGTATTTT. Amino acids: CASSVGPVADTQYF.

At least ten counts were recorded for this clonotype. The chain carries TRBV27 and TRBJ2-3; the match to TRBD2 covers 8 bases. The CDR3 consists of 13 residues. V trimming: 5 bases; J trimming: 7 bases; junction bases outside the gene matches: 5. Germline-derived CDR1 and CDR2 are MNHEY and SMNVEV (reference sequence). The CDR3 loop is CASSPTSAYTQYF. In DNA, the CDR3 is TGTGCCAGCAGTCCGACTAGCGCATATACGCAGTATTTT.

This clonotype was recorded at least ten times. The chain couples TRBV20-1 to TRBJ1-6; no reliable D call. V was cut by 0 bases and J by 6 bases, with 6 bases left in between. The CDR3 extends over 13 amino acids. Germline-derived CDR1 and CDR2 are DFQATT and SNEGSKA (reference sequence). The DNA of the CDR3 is TGCAGTGCTAGAGAGGGAGGTAATTCACCCCTCCACTTT. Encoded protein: CSAREGGNSPLHF.

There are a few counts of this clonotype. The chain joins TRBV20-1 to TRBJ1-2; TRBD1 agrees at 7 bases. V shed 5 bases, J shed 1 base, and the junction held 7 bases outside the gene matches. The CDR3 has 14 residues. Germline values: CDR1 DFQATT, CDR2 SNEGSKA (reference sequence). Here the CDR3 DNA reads TGCAGTGCTTTACAGGGGCGCGTTAACTATGGCTACACCTTC. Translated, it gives CSALQGRVNYGYTF.

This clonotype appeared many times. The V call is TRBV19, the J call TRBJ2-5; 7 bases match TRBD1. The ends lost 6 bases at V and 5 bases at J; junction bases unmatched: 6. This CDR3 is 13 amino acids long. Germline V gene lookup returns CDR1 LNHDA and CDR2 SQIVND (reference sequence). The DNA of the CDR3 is TGTGCCAGTAGCGGGACAGAGAGGGAGACCCAGTACTTC. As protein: CASSGTERETQYF.

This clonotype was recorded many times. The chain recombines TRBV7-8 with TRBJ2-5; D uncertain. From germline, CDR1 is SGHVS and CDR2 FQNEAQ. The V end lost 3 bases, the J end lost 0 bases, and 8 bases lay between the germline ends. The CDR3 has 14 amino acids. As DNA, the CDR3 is TGTGCCAGCAGCTTCCGGCGGAACCAAGAGACCCAGTACTTC. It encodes CASSFRRNQETQYF.

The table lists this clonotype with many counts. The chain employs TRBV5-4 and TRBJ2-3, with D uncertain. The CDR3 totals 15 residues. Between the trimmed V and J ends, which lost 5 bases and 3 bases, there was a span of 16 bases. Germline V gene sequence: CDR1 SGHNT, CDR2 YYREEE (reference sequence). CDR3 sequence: CASSSYLGVTDTQYF. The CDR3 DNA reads TGTGCCAGCAGTTCCTACTTAGGCGTAACAGATACGCAGTATTTT.

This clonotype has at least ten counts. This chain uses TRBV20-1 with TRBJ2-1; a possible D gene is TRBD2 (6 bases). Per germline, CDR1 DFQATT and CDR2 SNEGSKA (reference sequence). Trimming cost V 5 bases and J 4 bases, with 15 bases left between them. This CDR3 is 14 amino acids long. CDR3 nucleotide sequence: TGCAGTGCTCAGCCACGGGGGAGGTACAATGAGCAGTTCTTC. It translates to CSAQPRGRYNEQFF.

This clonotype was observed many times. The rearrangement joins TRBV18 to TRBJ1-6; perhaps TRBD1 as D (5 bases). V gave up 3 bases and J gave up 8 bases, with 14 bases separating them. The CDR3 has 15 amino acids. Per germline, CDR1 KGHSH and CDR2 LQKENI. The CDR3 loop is CASSPYGQGDSPLHF. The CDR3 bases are TGTGCCAGCTCACCGTATGGTCAGGGCGATTCACCCCTCCACTTT.

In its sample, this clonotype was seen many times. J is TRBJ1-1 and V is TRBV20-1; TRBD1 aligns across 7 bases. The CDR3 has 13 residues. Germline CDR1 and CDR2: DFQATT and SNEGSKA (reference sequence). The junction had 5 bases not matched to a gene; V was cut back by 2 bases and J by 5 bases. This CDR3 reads CSARRQGGTEAFF. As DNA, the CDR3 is TGCAGTGCTAGAAGACAGGGAGGGACTGAAGCTTTCTTT.

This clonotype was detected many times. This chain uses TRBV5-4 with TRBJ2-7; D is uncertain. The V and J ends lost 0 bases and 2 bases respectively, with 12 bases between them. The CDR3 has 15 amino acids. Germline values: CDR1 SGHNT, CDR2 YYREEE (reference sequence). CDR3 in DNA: TGTGCCAGCAGCTTGGGAGTAGCTGGTCCCTACGAGCAGTACTTC. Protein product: CASSLGVAGPYEQYF.

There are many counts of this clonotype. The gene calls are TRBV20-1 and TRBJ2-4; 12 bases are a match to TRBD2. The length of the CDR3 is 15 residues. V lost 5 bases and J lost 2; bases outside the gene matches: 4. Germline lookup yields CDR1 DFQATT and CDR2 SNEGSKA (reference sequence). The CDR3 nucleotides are TGCAGTGCTCTAACTAGCGGGAGGACCAAAAACATTCAGTACTTC. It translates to CSALTSGRTKNIQYF.

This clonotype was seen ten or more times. The CDR3 here is CSARGWGKENEQYF. As DNA, the CDR3 is TGCAGTGCTAGAGGGTGGGGGAAGGAGAACGAGCAGTACTTC. The rearrangement links TRBV20-1 to TRBJ2-7; D assignment may be TRBD1 or TRBD2 (5 bases each). Germline lookup yields CDR1 DFQATT and CDR2 SNEGSKA (reference sequence). The CDR3 runs to 14 residues. Trimming pared 1 base from V and 5 bases from J, leaving 15 bases between.

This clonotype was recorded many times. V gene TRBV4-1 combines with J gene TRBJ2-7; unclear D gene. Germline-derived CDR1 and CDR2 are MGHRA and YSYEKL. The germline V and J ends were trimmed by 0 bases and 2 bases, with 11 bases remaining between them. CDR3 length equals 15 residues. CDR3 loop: CASSQDSRPAYEQYF. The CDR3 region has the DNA TGCGCCAGCAGCCAAGATAGTAGGCCAGCCTACGAGCAGTACTTC.

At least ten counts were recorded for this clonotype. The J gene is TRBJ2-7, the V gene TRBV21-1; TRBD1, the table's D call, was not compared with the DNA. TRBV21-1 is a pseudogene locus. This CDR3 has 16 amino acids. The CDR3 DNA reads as TGTGCCAGCAGCAAAAGCAGCACGGGAAAGACCTACGAGCAGTACGTC. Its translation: CASSKSSTGKTYEQYV.

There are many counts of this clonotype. The CDR3 bases are TGTGCCAGCAGCTTAGGGGCCAGGGGAGCTCACGAGCAGTACGTC. Its protein is CASSLGARGAHEQYV. This sequence joins TRBV7-9 and TRBJ2-7, with TRBD1 as a possible D gene (6 bases). V was trimmed by 1 base and J by 5 bases, leaving 15 bases between them. CDR1 is SEHNR, CDR2 FQNEAQ, per germline (reference sequence). This CDR3 is 15 amino acids long.

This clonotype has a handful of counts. For the CDR3, the DNA is TGCAGTGCTAGAGATGCGGGACAGGGCACCTACGAGCAGTACTTC. This gives the protein CSARDAGQGTYEQYF. This chain uses TRBV20-1 with TRBJ2-7, with 9 bases lining up with TRBD1. Trimming removed 0 bases from V and 2 bases from J; junction bases left unmatched: 5. The CDR3 contains 15 residues. CDR1 is DFQATT, CDR2 SNEGSKA, per germline (reference sequence).

The CDR3 DNA is TGTGCCAGCAGCCAACTAGCGGGAGCCGGCACAGATACGCAGTATTTT. Translating it yields CASSQLAGAGTDTQYF. V usage is TRBV3-1 and J usage is TRBJ2-3; 10 bases map to TRBD2. V lost 2 bases, J lost 1 base, and 3 bases stayed unmatched. Looked up from germline, CDR1 is LGHDT and CDR2 is YNNKEL (reference sequence). The CDR3 length is 16 residues.

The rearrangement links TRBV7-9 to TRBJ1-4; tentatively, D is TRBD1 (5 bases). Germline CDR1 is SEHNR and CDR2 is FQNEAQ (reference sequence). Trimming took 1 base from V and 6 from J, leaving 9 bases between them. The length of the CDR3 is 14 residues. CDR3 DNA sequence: TGTGCCAGCAGCTTAGATCGACAGTATGAAAAACTGTTTTTT. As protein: CASSLDRQYEKLFF.

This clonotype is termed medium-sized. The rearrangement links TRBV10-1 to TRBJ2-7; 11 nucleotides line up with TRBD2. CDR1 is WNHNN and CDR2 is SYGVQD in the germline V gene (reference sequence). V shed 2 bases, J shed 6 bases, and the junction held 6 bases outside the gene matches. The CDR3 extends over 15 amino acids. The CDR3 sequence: CASSESSGRAGEQYF. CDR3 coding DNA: TGCGCCAGCAGTGAGAGTAGCGGGAGGGCCGGCGAGCAGTACTTC.